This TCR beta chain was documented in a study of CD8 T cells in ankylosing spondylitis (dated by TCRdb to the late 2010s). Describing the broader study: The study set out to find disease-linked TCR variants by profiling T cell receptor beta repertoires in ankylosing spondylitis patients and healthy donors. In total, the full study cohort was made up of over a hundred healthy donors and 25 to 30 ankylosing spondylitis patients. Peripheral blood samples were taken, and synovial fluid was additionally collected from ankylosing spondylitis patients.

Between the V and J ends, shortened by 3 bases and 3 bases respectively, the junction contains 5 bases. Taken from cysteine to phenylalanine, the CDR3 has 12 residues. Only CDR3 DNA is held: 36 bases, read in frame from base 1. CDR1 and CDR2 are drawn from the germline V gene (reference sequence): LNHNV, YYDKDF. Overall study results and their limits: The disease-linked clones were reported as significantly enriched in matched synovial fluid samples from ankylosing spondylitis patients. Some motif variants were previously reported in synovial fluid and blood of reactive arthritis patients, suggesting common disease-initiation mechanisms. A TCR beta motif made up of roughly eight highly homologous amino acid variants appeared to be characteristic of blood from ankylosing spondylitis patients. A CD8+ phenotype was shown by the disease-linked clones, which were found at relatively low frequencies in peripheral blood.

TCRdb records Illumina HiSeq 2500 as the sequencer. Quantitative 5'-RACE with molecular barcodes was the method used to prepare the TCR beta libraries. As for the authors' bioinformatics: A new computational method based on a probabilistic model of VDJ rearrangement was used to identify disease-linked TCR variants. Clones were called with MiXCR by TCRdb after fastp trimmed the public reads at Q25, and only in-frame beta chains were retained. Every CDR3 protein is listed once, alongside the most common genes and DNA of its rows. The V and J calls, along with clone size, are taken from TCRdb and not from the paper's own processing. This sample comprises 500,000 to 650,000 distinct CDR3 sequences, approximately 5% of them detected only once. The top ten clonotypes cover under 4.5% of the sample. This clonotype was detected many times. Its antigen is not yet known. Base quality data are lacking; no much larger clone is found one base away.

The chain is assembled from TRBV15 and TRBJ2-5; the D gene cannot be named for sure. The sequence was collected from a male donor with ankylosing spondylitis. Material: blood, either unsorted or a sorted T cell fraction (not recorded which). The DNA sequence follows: TGTGCCACCAGCAGGAATGAAGAGACCCAGTACTTC. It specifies CATSRNEETQYF.